The entry that follows covers one T cell receptor beta chain sequence. V shed 6 bases and J shed 4 bases, with 16 bases lying between them. This CDR3 has 15 residues. Germline loops: CDR1 LNHDA, CDR2 SQIVND (reference sequence). The sample comes from a study of cytomegalovirus exposure and HLA in healthy donors. This PCR relied on a set of 60 Vbeta primers and 13 Jbeta primers. TCRdb keeps only in-frame clones here, not all; method: immunoSEQ multiplex PCR. The listing contains 80,000 to 95,000 clones. Sequencing was done on a sample of PBMCs. The TCR sequence derives from a man aged 45-65 years in good health and CMV-seropositive. The rearrangement uses TRBV19 and TRBJ2-1, with D possibly being TRBD2 (7 bases). The CDR3 sequence: CASRPTAGAYNEQFF. The DNA for the CDR3 is TGTGCCAGTAGACCCACCGCGGGGGCATACAATGAGCAGTTCTTC.